This TCR beta chain was sequenced in a study of human T cells and chemical hapten exposure. There are many counts of this clonotype. As for time point: pre-sensitization, week 0. Stated treatment: therapeutic diphenylcyclopropenone sensitization with weekly scalp DPC. The study extracted total RNA from unfractionated whole blood. TCRdb independently ran MiXCR on the RACE reads; one entry per CDR3 protein. The table has more than 300,000 distinct CDR3 sequences, 5% to 6.5% seen once; the top ten hold 2% to 3%. The V end lost 1 base, the J end lost 0 bases, and 15 bases lay between the germline ends. The length of the CDR3 is 18 residues.

This chain links TRBV12-3 or TRBV12-4 with TRBJ2-2, with TRBD2 as a possible D gene (5 bases). Source: whole blood, taken in connection with sensitization to the hapten diphenylcyclopropenone (DPC). This TCR was sampled from a woman aged 50 to 60 with alopecia areata. Some clones in this sample may be carry-over from other donors' samples. CDR3 sequence: CASSLVGWTAANTGELFF. CDR3 sequence (DNA): TGTGCCAGCAGTTTAGTCGGGTGGACTGCAGCGAACACCGGGGAGCTGTTTTTT.